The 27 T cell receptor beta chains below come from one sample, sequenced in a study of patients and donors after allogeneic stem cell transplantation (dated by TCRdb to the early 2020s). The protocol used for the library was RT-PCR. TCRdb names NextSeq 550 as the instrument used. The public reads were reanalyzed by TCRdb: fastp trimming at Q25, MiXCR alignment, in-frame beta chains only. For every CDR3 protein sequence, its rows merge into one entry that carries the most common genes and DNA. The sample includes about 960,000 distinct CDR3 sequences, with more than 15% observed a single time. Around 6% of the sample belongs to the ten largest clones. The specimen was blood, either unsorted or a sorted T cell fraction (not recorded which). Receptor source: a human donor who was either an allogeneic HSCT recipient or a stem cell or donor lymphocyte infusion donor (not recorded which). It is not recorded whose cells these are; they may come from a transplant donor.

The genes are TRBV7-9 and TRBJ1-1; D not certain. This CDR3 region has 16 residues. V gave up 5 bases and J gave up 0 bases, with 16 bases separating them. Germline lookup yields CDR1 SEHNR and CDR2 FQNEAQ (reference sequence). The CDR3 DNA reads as TGTGCCAGCAGCCCCCGGAGCGGCAGCTTGAACACTGAAGCTTTCTTT. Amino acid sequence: CASSPRSGSLNTEAFF.

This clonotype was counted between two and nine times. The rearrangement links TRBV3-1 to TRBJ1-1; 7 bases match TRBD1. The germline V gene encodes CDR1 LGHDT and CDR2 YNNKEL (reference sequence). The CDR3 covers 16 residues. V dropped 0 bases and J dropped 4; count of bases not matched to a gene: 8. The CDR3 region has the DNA TGTGCCAGCAGCCAAGATATAGGGGGCTGGGGCACTGAAGCTTTCTTT. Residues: CASSQDIGGWGTEAFF.

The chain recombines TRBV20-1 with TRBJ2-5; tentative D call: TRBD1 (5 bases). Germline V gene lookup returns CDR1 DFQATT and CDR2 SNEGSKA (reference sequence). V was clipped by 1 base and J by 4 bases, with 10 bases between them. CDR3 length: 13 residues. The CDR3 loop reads CSARAGKSETQYF. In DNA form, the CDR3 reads TGCAGTGCTAGAGCAGGGAAGTCAGAGACCCAGTACTTC.

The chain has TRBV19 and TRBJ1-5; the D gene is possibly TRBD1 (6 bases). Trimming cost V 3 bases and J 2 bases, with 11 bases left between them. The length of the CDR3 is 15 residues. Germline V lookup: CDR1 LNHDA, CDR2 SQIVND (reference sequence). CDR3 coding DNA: TGTGCCAGTAGTATTGGGGGCGCCCGCAATCAGCCCCAGCATTTT. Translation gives CASSIGGARNQPQHF.

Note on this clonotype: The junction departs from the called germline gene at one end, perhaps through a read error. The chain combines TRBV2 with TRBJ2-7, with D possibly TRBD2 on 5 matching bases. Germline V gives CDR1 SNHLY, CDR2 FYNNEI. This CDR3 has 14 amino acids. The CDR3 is CASSPGVGYYKQYF. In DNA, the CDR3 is TGTGCCAGCTCCCCCGGGGTGGGATACTACAAGCAGTACTTC.

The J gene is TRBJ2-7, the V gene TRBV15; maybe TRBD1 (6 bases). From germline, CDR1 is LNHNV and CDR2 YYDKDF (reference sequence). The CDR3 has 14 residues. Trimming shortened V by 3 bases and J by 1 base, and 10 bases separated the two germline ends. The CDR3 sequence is CATSSQTGSYEQYF. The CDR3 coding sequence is TGTGCCACCAGCAGCCAGACAGGATCCTACGAGCAGTACTTC.

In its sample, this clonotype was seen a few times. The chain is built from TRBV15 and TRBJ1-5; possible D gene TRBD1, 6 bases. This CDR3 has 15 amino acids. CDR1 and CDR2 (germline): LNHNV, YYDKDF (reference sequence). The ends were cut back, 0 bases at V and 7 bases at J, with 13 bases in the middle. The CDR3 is CATSRDAGESQPQHF. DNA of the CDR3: TGTGCCACCAGCAGAGACGCAGGGGAAAGCCAGCCCCAGCATTTT.

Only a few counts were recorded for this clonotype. In nucleotides, the CDR3 is TGTGCCAGCAGCTTACCAGGGTTAAATGGCTACACCTTC. Translation gives CASSLPGLNGYTF. This sequence joins TRBV7-9 and TRBJ1-2; D may be TRBD1 (5 bases). The ends were cut back, 2 bases at V and 6 bases at J, with 10 bases in the middle. This CDR3 contains 13 residues. The germline CDR1 and CDR2 sequences are SEHNR and FQNEAQ (reference sequence).

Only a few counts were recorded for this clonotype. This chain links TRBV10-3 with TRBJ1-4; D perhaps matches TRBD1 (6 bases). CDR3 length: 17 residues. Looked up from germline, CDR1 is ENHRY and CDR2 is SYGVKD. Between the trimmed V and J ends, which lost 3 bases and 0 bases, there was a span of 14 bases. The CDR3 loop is CAISDPLGGATNEKLFF. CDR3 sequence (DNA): TGTGCCATCAGTGACCCGTTGGGGGGCGCAACTAATGAAAAACTGTTTTTT.

The CDR3 loop is CASSGRQGLETQYF. The CDR3 bases are TGTGCCAGCAGTGGGAGACAGGGGTTGGAGACCCAGTACTTC. V and J are TRBV6-1 and TRBJ2-5, with 8 bases identical to TRBD1. Trimming took 4 bases from V and 5 from J; bases not matched to a gene: 6. The CDR3 runs to 14 residues. CDR1 is MNHNS, CDR2 SASEGT, per germline.

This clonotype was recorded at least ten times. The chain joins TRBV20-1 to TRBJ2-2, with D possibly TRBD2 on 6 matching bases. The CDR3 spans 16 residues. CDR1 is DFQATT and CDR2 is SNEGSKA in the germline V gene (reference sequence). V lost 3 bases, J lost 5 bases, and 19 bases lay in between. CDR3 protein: CSARGRDSRRTGELFF. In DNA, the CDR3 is TGCAGTGCTAGGGGGCGGGACTCCCGGAGGACCGGGGAGCTGTTTTTT.

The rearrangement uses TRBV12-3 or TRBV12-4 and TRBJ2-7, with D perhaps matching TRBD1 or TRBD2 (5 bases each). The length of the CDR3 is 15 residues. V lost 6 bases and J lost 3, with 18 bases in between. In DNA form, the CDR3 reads TGTGCCAGCAGCCCCGGGGACCTCCTATTCTACGAGCAGTACTTC. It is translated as CASSPGDLLFYEQYF.

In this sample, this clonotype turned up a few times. This chain's CDR3 is CAIRGGGSTDTQYF. For the CDR3, the DNA is TGTGCCATCAGGGGCGGGGGATCCACAGATACGCAGTATTTT. This sequence joins TRBV10-3 and TRBJ2-3; 7 positions agree with TRBD2. The CDR3 contains 14 residues. Trimming took 6 bases from V and 2 from J; bases not matched to a gene: 5. In germline, CDR1 is ENHRY, CDR2 SYGVKD.

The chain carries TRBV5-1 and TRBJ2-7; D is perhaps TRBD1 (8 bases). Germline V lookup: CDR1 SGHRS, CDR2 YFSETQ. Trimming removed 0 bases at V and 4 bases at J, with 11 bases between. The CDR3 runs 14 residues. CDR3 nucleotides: TGCGCCAGCAGCTTGGAACAGGGGGGGTACGAGCAGTACTTC. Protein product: CASSLEQGGYEQYF.

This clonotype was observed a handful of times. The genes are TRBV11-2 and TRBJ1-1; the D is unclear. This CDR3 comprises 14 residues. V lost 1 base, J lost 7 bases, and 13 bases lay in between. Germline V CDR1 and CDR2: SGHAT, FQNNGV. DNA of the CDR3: TGTGCCAGCAGCTTAGTAGGACCAGCCGGTGAAGCTTTCTTT. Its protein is CASSLVGPAGEAFF.

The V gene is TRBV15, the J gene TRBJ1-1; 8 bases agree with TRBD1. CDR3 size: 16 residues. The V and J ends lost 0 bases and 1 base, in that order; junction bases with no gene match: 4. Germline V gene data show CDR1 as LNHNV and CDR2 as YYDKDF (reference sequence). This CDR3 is CATSRDLGQGNTEAFF. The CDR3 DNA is TGTGCCACCAGCAGAGATTTAGGACAGGGGAACACTGAAGCTTTCTTT.

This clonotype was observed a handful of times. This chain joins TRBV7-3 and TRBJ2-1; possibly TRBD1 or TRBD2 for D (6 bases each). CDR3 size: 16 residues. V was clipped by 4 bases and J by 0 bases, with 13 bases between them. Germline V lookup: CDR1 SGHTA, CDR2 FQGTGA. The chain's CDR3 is CASSSGGGRSYNEQFF. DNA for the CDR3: TGTGCCAGCAGCTCCGGGGGCGGGCGCTCCTACAATGAGCAGTTCTTC.

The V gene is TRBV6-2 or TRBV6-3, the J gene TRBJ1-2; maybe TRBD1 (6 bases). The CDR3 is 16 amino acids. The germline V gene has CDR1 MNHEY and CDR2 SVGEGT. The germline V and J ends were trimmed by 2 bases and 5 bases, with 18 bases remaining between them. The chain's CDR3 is CASSYDPAGERYGYTF. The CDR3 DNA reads TGTGCCAGCAGTTACGATCCGGCAGGGGAACGTTATGGCTACACCTTC.

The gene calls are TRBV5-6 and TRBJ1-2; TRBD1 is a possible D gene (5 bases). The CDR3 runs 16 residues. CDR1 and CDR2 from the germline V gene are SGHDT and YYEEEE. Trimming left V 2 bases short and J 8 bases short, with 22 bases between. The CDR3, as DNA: TGTGCCAGCAGCTTTCGCTCACCCTACACGGGGCAGGGCTACACCTTC. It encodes CASSFRSPYTGQGYTF. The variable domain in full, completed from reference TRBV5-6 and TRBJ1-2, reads DAGVTQSPTHLIKTRGQQVTLRCSPKSGHDTVSWYQQALGQGPQFIFQYYEEEERQRGNFPDRFSGHQFPNYSSELNVNALLLGDSALYLCASSFRSPYTGQGYTFGSGTRLTVV.

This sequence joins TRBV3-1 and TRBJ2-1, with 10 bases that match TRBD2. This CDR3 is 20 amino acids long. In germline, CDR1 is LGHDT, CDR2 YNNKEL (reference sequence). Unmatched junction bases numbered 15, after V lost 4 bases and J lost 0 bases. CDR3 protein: CASSPGRVAGGPSSYNEQFF. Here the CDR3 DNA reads TGTGCCAGCAGCCCTGGGAGGGTAGCGGGAGGACCTAGCTCCTACAATGAGCAGTTCTTC.

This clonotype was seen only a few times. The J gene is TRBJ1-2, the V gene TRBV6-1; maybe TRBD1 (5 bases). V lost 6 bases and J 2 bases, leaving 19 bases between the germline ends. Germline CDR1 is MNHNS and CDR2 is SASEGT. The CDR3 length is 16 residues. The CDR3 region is CASRTGDFRANYGYTF. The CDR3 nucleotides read TGTGCCAGCAGAACGGGGGACTTTCGAGCGAACTATGGCTACACCTTC.

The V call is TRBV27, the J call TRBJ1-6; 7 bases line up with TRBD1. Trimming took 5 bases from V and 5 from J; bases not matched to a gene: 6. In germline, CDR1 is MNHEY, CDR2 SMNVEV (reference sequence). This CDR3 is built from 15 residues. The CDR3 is CASSPLGQNNSPLHF. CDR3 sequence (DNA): TGTGCCAGCAGTCCGTTGGGACAGAATAATTCACCCCTCCACTTT.

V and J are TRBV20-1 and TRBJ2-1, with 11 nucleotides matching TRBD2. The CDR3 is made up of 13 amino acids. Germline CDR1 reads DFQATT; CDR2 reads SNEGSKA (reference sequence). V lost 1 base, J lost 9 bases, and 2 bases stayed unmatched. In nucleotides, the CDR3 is TGCAGTGCTAGAGGACTAGCGGGATTTGAGCAGTTCTTC. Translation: CSARGLAGFEQFF.

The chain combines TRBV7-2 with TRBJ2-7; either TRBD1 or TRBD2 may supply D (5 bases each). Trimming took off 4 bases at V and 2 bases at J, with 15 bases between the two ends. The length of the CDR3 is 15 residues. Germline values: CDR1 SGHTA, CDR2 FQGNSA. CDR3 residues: CASSSHRDRTYEQYF. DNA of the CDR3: TGTGCCAGCAGCTCCCATAGGGACCGCACCTACGAGCAGTACTTC. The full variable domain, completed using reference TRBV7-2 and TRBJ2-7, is GAGVSQSPSNKVTEKGKDVELRCDPISGHTALYWYRQSLGQGLEFLIYFQGNSAPDKSGLPSDRFSAERTGGSVSTLTIQRTQQEDSAVYLCASSSHRDRTYEQYFGPGTRLTVT.

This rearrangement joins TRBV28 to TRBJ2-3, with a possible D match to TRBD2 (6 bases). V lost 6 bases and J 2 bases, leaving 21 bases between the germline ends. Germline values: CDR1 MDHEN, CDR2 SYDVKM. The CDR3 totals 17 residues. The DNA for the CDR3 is TGTGCCAGCAGGGAACCGGTAGCGGATACCCTCACAGATACGCAGTATTTT. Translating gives CASREPVADTLTDTQYF.

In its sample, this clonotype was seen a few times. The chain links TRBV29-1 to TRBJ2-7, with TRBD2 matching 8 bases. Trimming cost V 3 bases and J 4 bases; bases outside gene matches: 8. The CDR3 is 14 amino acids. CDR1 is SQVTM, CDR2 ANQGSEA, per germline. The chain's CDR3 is CSVDGSGGTYEQYF. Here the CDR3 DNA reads TGCAGCGTTGATGGTTCGGGAGGGACGTACGAGCAGTACTTC.

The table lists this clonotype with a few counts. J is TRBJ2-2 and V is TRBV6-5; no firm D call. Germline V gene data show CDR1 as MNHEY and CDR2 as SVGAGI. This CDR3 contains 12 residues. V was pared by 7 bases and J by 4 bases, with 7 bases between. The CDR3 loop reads CASKVPTGELFF. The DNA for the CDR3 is TGTGCCAGCAAAGTCCCCACCGGGGAGCTGTTTTTT.